These T cell receptor beta chains were read from a single sample in a study of control samples from healthy donors and cancer patients. Sequencing was performed with immunoSEQ multiplex PCR; in TCRdb, only in-frame clones are kept and a portion is missing. The sample has around 85,000 clones; just under 95% are singletons. Sequenced: blood. The source is a young woman in good health. Each CDR3 is given with its conserved first and last residue. Fields, in order: V gene, J gene, D gene, clone size, CDR3 DNA, CDR3 protein. A D gene is named only where the DNA matches it firmly. Size tells how often a clone was seen (once, few, many) or the class of an expanded clone, and some rows leave it out.

>TRBV5-6|TRBJ1-5|NA|few
TGTGCCAGCAGCTCCGGTCCGTATCAGCCCCAGCATTTT
CASSSGPYQPQHF
>TRBV7-9|TRBJ1-1|NA|NA
TGTGCCAGCAGCCAAAGGGTAGCAGGGCCGCGGAGCGCTGAAGCTTTCTTT
CASSQRVAGPRSAEAFF
>TRBV4-1|TRBJ2-4|NA|NA
TGCGCCAGCAGCCTGCCCAACGGACCGGAGCTAAACATTCAGTACTTC
CASSLPNGPELNIQYF
>TRBV5-4|TRBJ2-7|TRBD2|NA
TGTGCCAGCAGCACCTCAGGGTCCCTCGGGGGGGAGCAGTACTTC
CASSTSGSLGGEQYF
>TRBV5-4|TRBJ2-5|NA|once
TGTGCCAGCAGCCCCAGAGTGTCGGGGTCCCGGGAGACCCAGTACTTC
CASSPRVSGSRETQYF
>TRBV2|TRBJ2-7|TRBD1|NA
TGTGCCAGCCGCGAAGGACAGGGCCACGAGCAGTACTTC
CASREGQGHEQYF
>TRBV27|TRBJ2-3|NA|NA
TGTGCCAGCAGTTTCGGTTTGGGGCCGCAAAGGACAGATACGCAGTATTTT
CASSFGLGPQRTDTQYF
>TRBV10-2|TRBJ1-4|NA|NA
TGCGCCAGCAGTCGGTCCCCAACAACTAATGAAAAACTGTTTTTT
CASSRSPTTNEKLFF
>TRBV6-7|TRBJ1-1|TRBD1|NA
TGTGCCAGCAGCCAGGGACAGGACCGACGCATGAACACTGAAGCTTTCTTT
CASSQGQDRRMNTEAFF
>TRBV29-1|TRBJ2-3|NA|NA
TGCAGCGTGCAAAAGGGGGGATGGACGGTCACAGATACGCAGTATTTT
CSVQKGGWTVTDTQYF
>TRBV7-2|TRBJ1-4|NA|NA
TGTGCCAGCAGCTTACTGAGTCGTAATGAAAAACTGTTTTTT
CASSLLSRNEKLFF
>TRBV29-1|TRBJ2-3|TRBD1|NA
TGCAGCGTTGATTGGGGACAGGGGTACGGGTCAGATACGCAGTATTTT
CSVDWGQGYGSDTQYF
>TRBV7-2|TRBJ1-2|NA|NA
TGTGCCAGCAGCTTAGTAGGGACTGCAGCTAACTATGGCTACACCTTC
CASSLVGTAANYGYTF
>TRBV18|TRBJ1-3|TRBD1|NA
TGTGCCAGCTCACCACTAGGACAGGCCCCTGGAAACACCATATATTTT
CASSPLGQAPGNTIYF
>TRBV5-1|TRBJ2-5|NA|NA
TGCGCCAGCAGCTTGGAAGCTGGAAACTACCAAGAGACCCAGTACTTC
CASSLEAGNYQETQYF
>TRBV28|TRBJ1-2|NA|NA
TGTGCCAGCAGTTTCCCCGGCGGGGATGGCTACACCTTC
CASSFPGGDGYTF
>TRBV9|TRBJ2-3|NA|NA
TGTGCCAGCAGCGTAGCCCCGCTACCTAGCACAGATACGCAGTATTTT
CASSVAPLPSTDTQYF
>TRBV6-4|TRBJ1-2|NA|NA
TGTGCCAGCAGTGACGGCGAGGCCCACTATGGCTACACCTTC
CASSDGEAHYGYTF
>TRBV25-1|TRBJ2-7|TRBD2|NA
TGTGCCAGCAGCCTATCCGGGACTAGCGGGAGGGCCTACGAGCAGTACTTC
CASSLSGTSGRAYEQYF
>TRBV3-1/TRBV3-2|TRBJ2-1|TRBD1|once
TGTGCCAGCAGCCGAGGACAGGGGGCATTTAATGAGCAGTTCTTC
CASSRGQGAFNEQFF
>TRBV29-1|TRBJ1-1|NA|NA
TGCAGCGTAAAAGGACGGGTGAACACTGAAGCTTTCTTT
CSVKGRVNTEAFF
>TRBV7-2|TRBJ1-3|NA|NA
TGTGCCAGCAGCTCCGACGCCCTAGACAGCTCTGGAAACACCATATATTTT
CASSSDALDSSGNTIYF
>TRBV18|TRBJ1-2|TRBD1|NA
TGTGCCAGCTCACCAACCACGGACAGGGCCTACGGCTACACCTTC
CASSPTTDRAYGYTF
>TRBV27|TRBJ2-5|NA|NA
TGTGCCAGCAGTCCGAAGGGCAGTAAAGAGACCCAGTACTTC
CASSPKGSKETQYF
>TRBV29-1|TRBJ1-4|NA|NA
TGCAGCGTTTCTGGTGGCAGTGAAAAACTGTTTTTT
CSVSGGSEKLFF
>TRBV2|TRBJ2-1|TRBD2|NA
TGTGCCAGCAGTGACTTTCGCGGGGGGTACTACAATGAGCAGTTCTTC
CASSDFRGGYYNEQFF
>TRBV6-5|TRBJ2-5|TRBD2|NA
TGTGCCAGCAGTTACGGGACTAGCGGGAGAGAGGAGACCCAGTACTTC
CASSYGTSGREETQYF
>TRBV7-9|TRBJ2-7|TRBD2|NA
TGTGCCAGCAGCTTACTGAGCGGGACGCCATCCGAGCAGTACTTC
CASSLLSGTPSEQYF
>TRBV6-2/TRBV6-3|TRBJ2-5|NA|few
TGTGCCAGCAGTTACACAACTCAAGAGACCCAGTACTTC
CASSYTTQETQYF
>TRBV28|TRBJ1-6|TRBD1|NA
TGTGCCAGCAACCCCGGGACAGGGAAGAATTCACCCCTCCACTTT
CASNPGTGKNSPLHF
>TRBV7-9|TRBJ1-2|NA|NA
TGTGCCAGCAGCTTAGGCGTTGGCAGGGAGGGCTACACCTTC
CASSLGVGREGYTF
>TRBV5-1|TRBJ2-7|NA|NA
TGCGCCAGCAGCTTGGCGGTGGCTCCCTACGAGCAGTACTTC
CASSLAVAPYEQYF
>TRBV6-1|TRBJ1-3|NA|NA
TGTGCCAGCAGTGAAGGGGTCTCTGGAAACACCATATATTTT
CASSEGVSGNTIYF
>TRBV23-1|TRBJ1-1|TRBD1|few
TGCGCCAGCAGTCAACCCCGTCATACAGGGGGCGCCGCTGAAGCTTTCTTT
CASSQPRHTGGAAEAFF
>TRBV18|TRBJ2-3|TRBD2|NA
TGTGCCAGCTCACCGGAACGGGAGGGCCTTGGTACGCAGTATTTT
CASSPEREGLGTQYF
>TRBV4-3|TRBJ2-2|NA|few
TGCGCCAGCAGCCAGGCCGCGGGCCGGGAGCTGTTTTTT
CASSQAAGRELFF
>TRBV27|TRBJ1-6|NA|NA
TGTGCCAGCAGTTCGACCGGGACTGGCTCCTATAATTCACCCCTCCACTTT
CASSSTGTGSYNSPLHF
>TRBV24-1|TRBJ2-1|TRBD2|NA
TGTGCCACCGCAAGACCCAGCGGGGATGTTCGTAATGAGCAGTTCTTC
CATARPSGDVRNEQFF
>TRBV6-1|TRBJ1-5|NA|few
TGTGCCAGCAGTGAAGGGGTTGGCAATCAGCCCCAGCATTTT
CASSEGVGNQPQHF
>TRBV7-6|TRBJ2-5|NA|NA
TGTGCCAGCAGCTTAGGTTCCGCGGTGACAGAGACCCAGTACTTC
CASSLGSAVTETQYF
>TRBV6-2/TRBV6-3|TRBJ1-1|TRBD1|NA
TGTGCCAGCAGCCTCGAAGGGGGCTTCGGGGAAGCTTTCTTT
CASSLEGGFGEAFF
>TRBV28|TRBJ1-3|NA|NA
TGTGCCAGCAGGTCTGGGGCCGGAGCCGGCTCTGGAAACACCATATATTTT
CASRSGAGAGSGNTIYF